This TCR beta chain was captured in a study of T-cell memory formation after mild COVID-19. From germline, CDR1 is MNHNS and CDR2 SASEGT. V was cut by 6 bases and J by 2 bases, with 11 bases left in between. This CDR3 is 15 amino acids long. TCRdb reprocessed the 5' RACE reads via MiXCR and lists one record per CDR3 protein. The sample has 450,000 to 650,000 distinct CDR3 sequences, about a sixth seen once; the top ten hold around 12%. The sequencing input was PBMCs or a T cell subset sorted from them (not recorded which). This TCR was sampled from an adult woman who had mild COVID-19 (a few samples of this study predate the infection). Cell type and time point are not known. J is TRBJ2-6 and V is TRBV6-1; possible D gene TRBD1, 6 bases. This CDR3 reads CASRSGATGANVLTF. DNA of the CDR3: TGTGCCAGCAGGTCAGGGGCTACTGGGGCCAACGTCCTGACTTTC.